The present TCR beta chain was sequenced within a study of blood T cell repertoires in COVID-19. Study information: Samples taken during acute and convalescent COVID-19 were collected in the United States, Italy and Spain. T cells, B-cell-depleted T cells, or PBMCs supplied cDNA or gDNA.

V lost 5 bases, J lost 8 bases, and 7 bases stayed unmatched. This CDR3 has 14 amino acids. Germline assignment: CDR1 MNHEY and CDR2 SVGAGI. The table came from immunoSEQ multiplex PCR; TCRdb's copy has only in-frame clones and leaves some out. The sample shows 200,000 to 250,000 clones, around four fifths of them seen only once. The J gene is TRBJ1-4, the V gene TRBV6-5, with 8 bases fitting TRBD1. The sequencing sample was made of peripheral blood. The clonotype originates from an older woman with active or convalescent COVID-19. CDR3 in DNA: TGTGCCAGCAGTCTTGACAGGGGAGAGGAAAAACTGTTTTTT. It yields the protein CASSLDRGEEKLFF.